Below, one TCR beta chain is given with its context. No antigen is known for it. At one boundary the junction diverges from the germline segment, which might be a read error. This record comes from a study of molecular identifiers for immune sequencing clone quantification (dated by TCRdb to 2017 to 2018). Regarding the research as a whole: For a replicate experiment, the RNA from either 20,000 or 100,000 naive CD8 T cells was divided into five aliquots, and four of those aliquots went on to sequencing. CD8 T cells were used in a methods study to benchmark molecular-identifier clustering-based TCR repertoire sequencing (MIDCIRS) and TCR RNA copy counting. The full study reports these points: Without barcode sub-clustering, chimeric consensus sequences inflated TCR diversity; chimeras reached as high as 47%. Spiked-in Jurkat TCR RNA (approximately eleven copies' worth), which is not part of the donor repertoire, was contained in the naive libraries. Highly expanded clone sizes could be underestimated if identical TCR molecules share a barcode. Even against a background of around 900,000 naive CD8 T cells, spiked-in Jurkat TCR RNA amounting to a single cell's worth was reported to be detectable. In CMV-specific effector cells, over 97% of molecules were held by clones above 20 RNA copies, whereas under 1% of molecules were held by such clones in naive cells. Modeling gave about three recovered TCR RNA copies per cell versus around 9.9 by digital PCR, implying around 31% capture efficiency.

Libraries of naive CD8 T cells were built from approximately 20,000 to 980,000 sorted cells, with 10%, 30% or 50% of the purified RNA used. Naive CD8 T cells, defined as CD8+CD4-CCR7+CD45RA+, were FACS-sorted into RLT Plus buffer on a BD FACSAria II. Detection sensitivity was tested by spiking Jurkat RNA equal to about eleven TCR copies' worth into samples containing about 19,000-1,000,000 naive CD8 T cells. Enrichment of CD8 T cells was done with RosetteSep CD8+ T Cell Enrichment Cocktail plus Ficoll-Paque, and ACK red cell lysis came afterward. Including the terminal cysteine and phenylalanine, the CDR3 comprises 19 residues. Solely the CDR3 DNA is kept, with 57 bases framed from the first base. The germline V gene (reference sequence) provides CDR1 LNHDA and CDR2 SQIVND. To prepare the library, PCR was applied. The sample was run on an Illumina HiSeq 4000. Bulk TCR libraries were prepared as previously described, using TCR primers listed in Table S5. Total RNA was purified with the Qiagen AllPrep DNA/RNA kit. Reads from multiple sequencing runs of the same library were pooled before analysis. The paper's data handling went like this. Reads were retained only if an exact TCR constant sequence was present, and the retained reads were trimmed to 150 nt and grouped according to their 12-nt molecular barcodes. Within each barcode group, reads were sub-clustered at a 15% Levenshtein threshold, and quality-weighted consensus sequences were built per RNA molecule. Non-functional sequences were excluded, and lower-count sequences lying one edit away from another sequence were also excluded. On the basis of fitting two negative binomial distributions, barcode sub-clusters with fewer than 20% of the maximum read count were discarded. In TCRdb, the public reads were trimmed at Q25 with fastp and aligned with MiXCR, with productive beta chains retained. CDR3 protein duplicates are merged, each entry listing the most common genes and DNA. Clone size and V and J calls follow TCRdb, not the original study. The sample contains under 85,000 distinct CDR3 sequences, around 17% of them found a single time. 1.5% of the sample is held by the ten biggest clonotypes.

The specimen was naive CD8+ T cells from blood, with Jurkat cell RNA spiked in. The cell subset or site label for this specimen denotes: FACS-sorted CD8+CD4-CCR7+CD45RA+ naive T cells. The sequence came from a human donor in good health. Some libraries in this study had Jurkat cell RNA spiked in. This sequence uses TRBV19 and TRBJ1-4; possibly the D gene is TRBD1, per 6 matching bases. The CDR3 is CASRGGGEPLRNEEPKLFF. The nucleotides read TGTGCCAGTAGAGGGGGGGGAGAGCCCCTCCGAAATGAGGAACCAAAACTGTTTTTC.